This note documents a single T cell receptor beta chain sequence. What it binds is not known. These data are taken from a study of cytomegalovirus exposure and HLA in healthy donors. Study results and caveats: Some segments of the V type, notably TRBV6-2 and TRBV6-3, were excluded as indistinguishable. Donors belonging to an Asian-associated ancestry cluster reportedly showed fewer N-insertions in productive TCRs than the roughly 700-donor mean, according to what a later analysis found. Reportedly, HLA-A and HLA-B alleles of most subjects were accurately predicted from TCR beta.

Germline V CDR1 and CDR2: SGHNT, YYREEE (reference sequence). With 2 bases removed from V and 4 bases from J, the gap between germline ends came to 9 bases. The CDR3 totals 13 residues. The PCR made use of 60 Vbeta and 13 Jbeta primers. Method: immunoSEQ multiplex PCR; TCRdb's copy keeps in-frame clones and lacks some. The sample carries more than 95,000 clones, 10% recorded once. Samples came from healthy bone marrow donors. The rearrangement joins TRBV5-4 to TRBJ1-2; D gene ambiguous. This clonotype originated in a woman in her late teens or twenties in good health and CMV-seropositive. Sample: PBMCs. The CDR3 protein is CASSFRGVYGYTF. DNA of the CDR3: TGTGCCAGCAGCTTTAGAGGAGTCTATGGCTACACCTTC.